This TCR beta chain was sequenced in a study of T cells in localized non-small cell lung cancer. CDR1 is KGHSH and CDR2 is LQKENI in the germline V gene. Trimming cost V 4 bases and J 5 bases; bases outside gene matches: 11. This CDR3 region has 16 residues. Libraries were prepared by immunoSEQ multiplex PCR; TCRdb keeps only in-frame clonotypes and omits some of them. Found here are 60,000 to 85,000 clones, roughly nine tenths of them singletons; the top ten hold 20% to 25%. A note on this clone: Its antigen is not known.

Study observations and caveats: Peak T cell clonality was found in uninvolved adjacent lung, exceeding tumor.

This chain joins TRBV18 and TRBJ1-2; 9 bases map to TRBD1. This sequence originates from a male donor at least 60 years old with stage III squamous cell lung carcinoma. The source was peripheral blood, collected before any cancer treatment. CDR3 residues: CASSLSPGQGNYGYTF. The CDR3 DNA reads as TGTGCCAGCTCACTATCGCCGGGACAGGGTAATTATGGCTACACCTTC.